This T cell receptor beta chain comes out of a study of T cell repertoires and Cas9 in healthy adults. Study in general: Characterization of SpCas9-reactive CD4 and CD8 T cells covered multi-effector potency, cytotoxicity and lineage. Findings and caveats of the study: SpCas9-reactive regulatory T cells reportedly mitigated SpCas9-reactive effector T cells in vitro.

Germline CDR1 and CDR2: WNHNN and SYGVQD (reference sequence). Trimming left V 3 bases short and J 8 bases short, with 16 bases between. The length of the CDR3 is 15 residues. This clone was seen only once. Its target is not known. The method was immunoSEQ multiplex PCR; TCRdb's version includes in-frame clones alone and lacks a portion of them. The sample holds about 15,000 clones; under 90% are singletons and the top ten take roughly 2%. V and J are TRBV10-1 and TRBJ1-4; D is unclear. The TCR was taken from a human donor in good health. The sample comprised Tregs (CD4+, CD25+, CD127-, CD137-, CD154-) from PBMCs; culture status not recorded. The CDR3 DNA reads TGCGCCAGCAGTGAATTTTGGTCCAGCCTAGAAAAACTGTTTTTT. This codes for CASSEFWSSLEKLFF.